A selection of T cell receptor beta chains follows, all from one sample in a study of PD-1 blockade in classical Hodgkin lymphoma. Measured with immunoSEQ multiplex PCR; TCRdb has only the in-frame clones, and not every one. The sample records roughly 50,000 clones, 85% to 90% being singletons. The source was peripheral blood mononuclear cells (PBMCs), collected before the fourth cycle of nivolumab. The source of these receptors is a human donor with classical Hodgkin lymphoma. CDR3s include the opening cysteine and the closing phenylalanine or tryptophan.

v_call: TRBV2; j_call: TRBJ1-6; cdr3_aa: CASIGTGVNSPLHF
v_call: TRBV10-3; j_call: TRBJ2-7; cdr3_aa: CAISEPPGTSGNLYEQYF
v_call: TRBV28; j_call: TRBJ1-2; cdr3_aa: CASSLRDRVNYGYTF
v_call: TRBV11-2; j_call: TRBJ1-2; cdr3_aa: CASSLRGQGAPGGYGYTF
v_call: TRBV2; j_call: TRBJ2-7; cdr3_aa: CASSPSQYSYEQYF
v_call: TRBV9; j_call: TRBJ1-1; cdr3_aa: CASSVDEYTEAFF
v_call: TRBV6-6; j_call: TRBJ2-1; cdr3_aa: CASSPLAEQFF
v_call: TRBV4-1; j_call: TRBJ2-3; cdr3_aa: CASSQASGTERLTDTQYF
v_call: TRBV27; j_call: TRBJ2-3; cdr3_aa: CASSTYASFATDTQYF
v_call: TRBV7-8; j_call: TRBJ1-1; cdr3_aa: CASSLTSWDVLEAFF
v_call: TRBV2; j_call: TRBJ2-7; cdr3_aa: CASKVIQHEQYF
v_call: TRBV2; j_call: TRBJ2-2; cdr3_aa: CASSWGYLNTGELFF
v_call: TRBV10-3; j_call: TRBJ2-1; cdr3_aa: CAISIPLAGGGTYNEQFF
v_call: TRBV28; j_call: TRBJ2-7; cdr3_aa: CASSFSLTTHLYYEQYF
v_call: TRBV30; j_call: TRBJ1-5; cdr3_aa: CAWSGQPGHNQPQHF
v_call: TRBV6-5; j_call: TRBJ2-1; cdr3_aa: CASRRDRVNNEQFF
v_call: TRBV6-1; j_call: TRBJ1-1; cdr3_aa: CASSGGTGHTEAFF
v_call: TRBV9; j_call: TRBJ2-3; cdr3_aa: CASSDESLRRDTQYF
v_call: TRBV30; j_call: TRBJ1-5; cdr3_aa: CAWSVVGQTSNQPQHF
v_call: TRBV2; j_call: TRBJ2-7; cdr3_aa: CASTGQAEEQYF
v_call: TRBV7-3; j_call: TRBJ2-7; cdr3_aa: CASSPSGPSGYEQYF
v_call: TRBV5-1; j_call: TRBJ2-1; cdr3_aa: CASSLDSGSVNEQFF
v_call: TRBV7-9; j_call: TRBJ1-2; cdr3_aa: CASSLDRALPAGYTF
v_call: TRBV25-1; j_call: TRBJ2-6; cdr3_aa: CASSESRSPSPGANVLTF
v_call: TRBV28; j_call: TRBJ2-7; cdr3_aa: CASSSKGQGGEQYF
v_call: TRBV9; j_call: TRBJ2-1; cdr3_aa: CASSDGLAKNNEQFF
v_call: TRBV11-2; j_call: TRBJ1-1; cdr3_aa: CASSLETGRTEAFF
v_call: TRBV29-1; j_call: -; cdr3_aa: CSVEGGTYYEQYF
v_call: TRBV6-4; j_call: TRBJ2-3; cdr3_aa: CASSVRITDTQYF
v_call: TRBV7-9; j_call: TRBJ2-4; cdr3_aa: CASSLVSDLAKNIQYF
v_call: TRBV5-8; j_call: TRBJ2-5; cdr3_aa: CASSLVGQGHETQYF
v_call: TRBV21-1; j_call: TRBJ2-3; cdr3_aa: CASSKAFSPVRKDTQYF
v_call: TRBV5-1; j_call: TRBJ2-7; cdr3_aa: CASCQVAGREQYF
v_call: TRBV30; j_call: TRBJ2-7; cdr3_aa: CALGSRVYEQYF
v_call: TRBV5-1; j_call: TRBJ2-5; cdr3_aa: CASSSTGSETQYF
v_call: TRBV30; j_call: TRBJ2-2; cdr3_aa: CAWSGVGETNTGELFF